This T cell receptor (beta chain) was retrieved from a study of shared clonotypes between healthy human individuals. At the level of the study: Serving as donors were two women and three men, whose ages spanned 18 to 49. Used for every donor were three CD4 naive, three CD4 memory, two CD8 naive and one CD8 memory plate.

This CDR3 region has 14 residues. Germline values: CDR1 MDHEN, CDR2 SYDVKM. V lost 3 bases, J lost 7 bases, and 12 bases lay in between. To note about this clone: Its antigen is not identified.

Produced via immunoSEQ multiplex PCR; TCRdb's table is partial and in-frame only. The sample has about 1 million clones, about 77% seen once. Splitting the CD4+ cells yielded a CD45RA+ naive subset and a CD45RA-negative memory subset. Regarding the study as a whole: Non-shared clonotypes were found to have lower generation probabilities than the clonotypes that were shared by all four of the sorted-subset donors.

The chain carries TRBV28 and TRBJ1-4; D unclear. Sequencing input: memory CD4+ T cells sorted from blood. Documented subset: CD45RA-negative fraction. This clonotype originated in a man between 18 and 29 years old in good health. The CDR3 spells CASSFGGPVEKLFF. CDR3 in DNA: TGTGCCAGCAGTTTCGGTGGGCCAGTTGAAAAACTGTTTTTT.